This T cell receptor beta chain comes out of a study of T cells in Graves' hyperthyroidism and ophthalmopathy. TCR beta CDR3 sequences were amplified from RNA transcripts. An initial round of RT-PCR targeting the TCR CDR3 relied on the HTBI primer set. TCRdb ran MiXCR on the multiplex PCR reads and lists one entry per CDR3 protein. This table has about 340,000 distinct CDR3 sequences, around 20% appearing once. This clonotype was counted ten times or more. Trimming cost V 8 bases and J 7 bases, with 18 bases left between them. The germline V gene encodes CDR1 MNHNS and CDR2 SASEGT. This CDR3 contains 13 residues. Diagnoses used clinical symptoms, serum thyroxine and TRAb, thyroid ultrasound and orbital computed tomography.

Sequences were obtained from blood. The sequence was obtained from a woman between 45 and 60 years old with Graves' hyperthyroidism. The chain combines TRBV6-1 with TRBJ2-7, with D maybe TRBD2 (6 bases). CDR3 in amino acids: CASDRGTREEQYF. In DNA form, the CDR3 reads TGTGCCAGCGACCGGGGGACGCGCGAAGAGCAGTACTTC.